Detailed here is one TCR beta chain. Its antigen is as yet unknown. This sample is part of a study of T cell responses to AZD1222 COVID-19 vaccine. Background on the study: Second-dose recipients at about 4 or about 12 weeks were treated as one pooled group. Study conclusions and caveats: It was only after the peak T cell response that any repertoires were sampled. After two AZD1222 doses, spike-specific TCR breadth and depth rose versus day 0. Donors were largely white British and mainly female; clonal diversity was possibly underestimated.

Per germline, CDR1 SGHDT and CDR2 YYEEEE. The ends lost 4 bases at V and 12 bases at J; junction bases unmatched: 7. This CDR3 contains 12 residues. The data were produced by immunoSEQ multiplex PCR, yet TCRdb's version contains in-frame clones alone and is incomplete. Among 150,000 to 200,000 clones listed, 85% to 90% were seen once. The origin of this receptor is an adult in good health. Specimen: peripheral blood, collected on day 0 of AZD1222 vaccination. The chain recombines TRBV5-6 with TRBJ2-1; 7 nucleotides align to TRBD2. The CDR3 region is CASSRSGKVQFF. The CDR3 DNA is TGTGCCAGCAGCCGAAGCGGGAAGGTGCAGTTCTTC. Based on the CDR3 plus reference TRBV5-6 and TRBJ2-1, the full variable domain is DAGVTQSPTHLIKTRGQQVTLRCSPKSGHDTVSWYQQALGQGPQFIFQYYEEEERQRGNFPDRFSGHQFPNYSSELNVNALLLGDSALYLCASSRSGKVQFFGPGTRLTVL.